The 31 T cell receptor beta chains given below trace back to one sample, sequenced in a study of cytomegalovirus exposure and HLA in healthy donors. The primer mix had 60 Vbeta and 13 Jbeta primers. Using immunoSEQ multiplex PCR, the repertoire was profiled, and TCRdb retains in-frame clones only, with some absent. The table has 180,000 or so clones, 80% to 90% seen once. Sample: PBMCs. The receptor set was obtained from a young man in good health and CMV-seropositive.

This chain links TRBV30 with TRBJ1-1; perhaps TRBD1 as D (6 bases). The V gene's germline CDR1 is GTSNPN and CDR2 SVGIG (reference sequence). The V end was cut by 5 bases, the J end by 10 bases, with 11 bases between. The CDR3 extends over 10 amino acids. This CDR3 reads CAWGGGRAFF. The CDR3 DNA sequence: TGTGCCTGGGGTGGGGGGCGAGCTTTCTTT.

The chain employs TRBV5-1 and TRBJ2-3; perhaps TRBD1 as D (5 bases). V was pared by 0 bases and J by 7 bases, with 6 bases between. The CDR3 extends over 12 amino acids. Germline values: CDR1 SGHRS, CDR2 YFSETQ. The CDR3 protein is CASSLEGNTQYF. The CDR3 DNA reads as TGCGCCAGCAGCTTGGAGGGGAATACGCAGTATTTT.

The J gene is TRBJ2-7, the V gene TRBV4-3; 13 nucleotides agree with TRBD2. The trim removed 1 base at V and 6 bases at J, leaving 9 bases unmatched. Germline assignment: CDR1 LGHNA and CDR2 YSLEER. There are 17 residues in the CDR3. As DNA, the CDR3 is TGCGCCAGCAGCCAAGGAACTAGCGGGGGGGCACCCACCGAGCAGTACTTC. The encoded protein is CASSQGTSGGAPTEQYF.

The chain recombines TRBV14 with TRBJ2-7; D might be TRBD2 (5 bases). Trimming left V 3 bases short and J 6 bases short, with 6 bases between. Germline loops: CDR1 SGHDN, CDR2 FVKESK. The CDR3 consists of 11 residues. The CDR3 here is CASSQGVEQYF. The CDR3 coding sequence is TGTGCCAGCAGCCAGGGAGTCGAGCAGTACTTC.

Regarding this clone: The junction and the germline gene differ at one end; a read error may be behind it. CDR3 in amino acids: CASSPDSREAQYF. The CDR3 DNA sequence: TGCGCCAGCAGCCCAGATAGTAGAGAGGCCCAGTACTTC. The chain has TRBV4-3 and TRBJ2-5; no definite D call. This CDR3 has 13 amino acids. Germline V gene sequence: CDR1 LGHNA, CDR2 YSLEER.

A few counts support this clone. The rearrangement joins TRBV14 to TRBJ1-2, with D possibly matching TRBD1 (5 bases). Germline-derived CDR1 and CDR2 are SGHDN and FVKESK. This CDR3 has 14 amino acids. V lost 4 bases to trimming and J lost 3 bases, with 12 bases between them. The CDR3 DNA follows: TGTGCCAGCAGCCTCGGCCGGGGGGACTATGGCTACACCTTC. It encodes CASSLGRGDYGYTF.

This chain joins TRBV18 and TRBJ2-7, with 7 bases that match TRBD2. This CDR3 spans 13 amino acids. Germline V gives CDR1 KGHSH, CDR2 LQKENI. J was trimmed by 3 bases and V by 4 bases; bases with no gene match: 3. As DNA, the CDR3 is TGTGCCAGCTCACGGGAGGGCCTCTACGAGCAGTACTTC. It is translated as CASSREGLYEQYF.

J is TRBJ1-1 and V is TRBV6-5; D is undetermined. V lost 4 bases and J lost 4, with 13 bases in between. The CDR3 length is 14 residues. The germline V gene has CDR1 MNHEY and CDR2 SVGAGI. In DNA form, the CDR3 reads TGTGCCAGCAGTTCCCCGGGTAAAGGCACTGAAGCTTTCTTT. Translated, it gives CASSSPGKGTEAFF.

The chain carries TRBV4-1 and TRBJ2-3; 8 bases line up with TRBD2. CDR1 MGHRA and CDR2 YSYEKL come from the germline V gene. The CDR3 length is 14 residues. The trim removed 4 bases at V and 2 bases at J, leaving 2 bases unmatched. The CDR3 DNA follows: TGCGCCAGCAGCCCCGGGGGGGTCACAGATACGCAGTATTTT. This sequence encodes CASSPGGVTDTQYF.

As to this clone: The same CDR3 is also encoded by other DNA sequences in this sample. V gene TRBV6-6 combines with J gene TRBJ1-4, with D perhaps TRBD1 (5 bases). The germline V gene encodes CDR1 MNHNY and CDR2 SVGAGI (reference sequence). The CDR3 loop spans 14 amino acids. V was clipped by 4 bases and J by 8 bases, with 14 bases between them. This CDR3 reads CASSSGGLVEKLFF. The CDR3 DNA is TGTGCCAGCAGTTCGGGGGGGTTAGTGGAAAAACTGTTTTTT.

The chain employs TRBV15 and TRBJ2-5; 7 bases agree with TRBD2. V gave up 4 bases and J gave up 3 bases; unmatched junction bases: 11. The V gene's germline CDR1 is LNHNV and CDR2 YYDKDF (reference sequence). The CDR3 extends over 16 amino acids. The CDR3 region is CATSTIKRGREETQYF. The CDR3 region has the DNA TGTGCCACCAGCACAATAAAACGGGGGAGGGAAGAGACCCAGTACTTC.

The genes are TRBV30 and TRBJ1-2; D perhaps matches TRBD1 (5 bases). Germline assignment: CDR1 GTSNPN and CDR2 SVGIG (reference sequence). V was cut by 5 bases and J by 3 bases, with 10 bases left in between. The CDR3 spans 12 residues. The CDR3 is CAWEPGDYGYTF. In nucleotides, the CDR3 is TGTGCCTGGGAGCCGGGGGACTATGGCTACACCTTC.

The chain joins TRBV7-9 to TRBJ2-1; 8 positions match TRBD2. Germline V CDR1 and CDR2: SEHNR, FQNEAQ (reference sequence). V shed 10 bases and J 5 bases; nucleotides not matched to a gene: 10. This CDR3 is built from 14 residues. The CDR3 DNA reads TGTGCCACGACTCGGGGGGGCTTGAACAATGAGCAGTTCTTC. This codes for CATTRGGLNNEQFF.

This chain links TRBV6-1 with TRBJ2-5; weak D call: TRBD2 (5 bases). Gene TRBJ2-7 matches the end of the DNA better, so the J call may be wrong. CDR1 and CDR2 from the germline V gene are MNHNS and SASEGT. This CDR3 has 12 residues. CDR3 amino acids: CASSERGYEQYF. CDR3 bases: TGTGCCAGCAGTGAACGGGGTTACGAGCAGTACTTC.

This rearrangement joins TRBV30 to TRBJ1-6, with 7 bases that match TRBD1. The CDR3 is 13 residues long. V was pared by 5 bases and J by 7 bases, with 5 bases of the junction left unmatched. The germline gives CDR1 GTSNPN, CDR2 SVGIG (reference sequence). In DNA form, the CDR3 reads TGTGCCTGGGTGGGACAGAAAAATTCACCCCTCCACTTT. It yields the protein CAWVGQKNSPLHF.

The table lists this clone with a count of one. V usage is TRBV23-1 and J usage is TRBJ2-7; 8 bases line up with TRBD1. TRBV23-1 is treated as an ORF (open reading frame) with a function not yet certain. The J segment lost 5 bases and the V segment lost 4 bases, leaving 4 bases of the junction unmatched. CDR3 length: 13 amino acids. Here the CDR3 DNA reads TGCGCCAGCAGTCGCGACAGGGGTAACGAGCAGTACTTC. Its translation is CASSRDRGNEQYF.

The chain uses TRBV5-8 and TRBJ2-5, with a possible D match to TRBD1 (5 bases). Germline V gene sequence: CDR1 SGHTS, CDR2 YDEGEE. Deletions cut 3 bases from V and 4 bases from J, with 19 bases between. This CDR3 has 16 amino acids. This CDR3 is CASSWGWAGQSETQYF. The CDR3 coding sequence is TGTGCCAGCAGCTGGGGATGGGCAGGGCAGTCAGAGACCCAGTACTTC.

The CDR3 sequence: CASSVRGVTSTDTQYF. DNA of the CDR3: TGTGCCAGCAGCGTACGCGGGGTTACTAGCACAGATACGCAGTATTTT. This chain joins TRBV9 and TRBJ2-3, with a weak D call TRBD2 (6 bases). V dropped 1 base and J dropped 0 bases, with 12 bases sitting between them. The length of the CDR3 is 16 residues. Germline CDR1 SGDLS, CDR2 YYNGEE.

The chain has TRBV7-2 and TRBJ2-7; a weak D match, TRBD1 (6 bases). The CDR3 has 13 residues. The V end lost 7 bases, the J end lost 3 bases, and 13 bases lay between the germline ends. Germline V gives CDR1 SGHTA, CDR2 FQGNSA. The CDR3, as DNA: TGTGCCAGCAACCTCGACAGGTTCTACGAGCAGTACTTC. This encodes CASNLDRFYEQYF.

The chain uses TRBV18 and TRBJ2-7; 9 bases agree with TRBD1. The CDR3 is 17 residues long. The V segment lost 4 bases and the J segment 3 bases; nucleotides outside the gene matches: 13. CDR1 and CDR2 (germline): KGHSH, LQKENI. In DNA form, the CDR3 reads TGTGCCAGCTCACTGGGGCCCGGGACAGGGAAAAACTACGAGCAGTACTTC. This codes for CASSLGPGTGKNYEQYF.

The chain combines TRBV5-1 with TRBJ1-6, with 7 bases fitting TRBD1. The germline CDR1 and CDR2 sequences are SGHRS and YFSETQ. Losses at the gene ends were 1 base for V and 5 bases for J; bases not matched to a gene: 6. The CDR3 consists of 16 residues. The CDR3 spells CASSLSPQGNNSPLHF. In DNA, the CDR3 is TGCGCCAGCAGCTTGTCTCCACAGGGGAATAATTCACCCCTCCACTTT.

The chain joins TRBV6-6 to TRBJ1-5; D uncertain. The germline V gene encodes CDR1 MNHNY and CDR2 SVGAGI (reference sequence). The CDR3 is 14 amino acids. Deletions cut 3 bases from V and 1 base from J, with 7 bases between. The CDR3: CASSYSRSNQPQHF. The CDR3, as DNA: TGTGCCAGCAGTTATTCACGGAGCAATCAGCCCCAGCATTTT.

CDR3 loop: CASSIDEANTEAFF. In DNA, the CDR3 is TGTGCCAGTAGTATAGATGAGGCTAACACTGAAGCTTTCTTT. V gene TRBV19 combines with J gene TRBJ1-1, with D hard to call. V lost 0 bases and J lost 2, with 7 bases in between. There are 14 residues in the CDR3. The germline gives CDR1 LNHDA, CDR2 SQIVND (reference sequence).

This chain links TRBV9 with TRBJ2-2; TRBD2 matches 12 bases. Per germline, CDR1 SGDLS and CDR2 YYNGEE. There are 17 residues in the CDR3. Germline trimming cut 3 bases from V and 3 bases from J; bases unmatched to any gene: 6. The CDR3 loop reads CASSASLAGGYTGELFF. The CDR3, as DNA: TGTGCCAGCAGCGCTTCACTAGCGGGGGGTTACACCGGGGAGCTGTTTTTT. The full variable domain, completed using reference TRBV9 and TRBJ2-2, is DSGVTQTPKHLITATGQRVTLRCSPRSGDLSVYWYQQSLDQGLQFLIQYYNGEERAKGNILERFSAQQFPDLHSELNLSSLELGDSALYFCASSASLAGGYTGELFFGEGSRLTVL.

In regard to this clone: A read error may produce the germline difference seen at one junction end. The J gene is TRBJ2-7, the V gene TRBV29-1, with 7 bases fitting TRBD1. The CDR3 is 14 amino acids. Germline CDR1 SQVTM, CDR2 ANQGSEA. The CDR3 reads CSVQGVDWTYEQHF. In DNA form, the CDR3 reads TGCAGCGTTCAGGGGGTAGACTGGACCTACGAGCAGCACTTC.

The chain couples TRBV10-1 to TRBJ1-2; TRBD1 aligns across 7 bases. Germline values: CDR1 WNHNN, CDR2 SYGVQD (reference sequence). This CDR3 comprises 16 residues. Trimming took 0 bases from V and 7 from J; bases not matched to a gene: 11. The CDR3 reads CASSESVGGRLTGYTF. In nucleotides, the CDR3 is TGCGCCAGCAGTGAGTCCGTAGGGGGCCGCTTAACTGGCTACACCTTC.

This clone was observed a single time. The rearrangement joins TRBV4-1 to TRBJ2-7, with 8 nucleotides matching TRBD1. J lost 6 bases, V lost 1 base, and 8 bases had no gene match. Germline assignment: CDR1 MGHRA and CDR2 YSYEKL. This CDR3 has 15 amino acids. DNA for the CDR3: TGCGCCAGCAGCCAAGTCAGGACAGGGAGAGCCGAGCAGTACTTC. The encoded protein is CASSQVRTGRAEQYF.

This clone occurred once. The CDR3 DNA reads TGCGCCAGCGCCTCCGAACGAGGGTTGGGCTACACCTTC. Its protein is CASASERGLGYTF. This chain connects TRBV4-3 to TRBJ1-2; D gene unclear. This CDR3 comprises 13 residues. V gave up 8 bases and J gave up 8 bases, with 18 bases separating them. The germline CDR1 and CDR2 sequences are LGHNA and YSLEER.

This rearrangement joins TRBV7-8 to TRBJ1-6; D is possibly TRBD1 (5 bases). CDR1 and CDR2 (germline): SGHVS, FQNEAQ. This CDR3 has 15 amino acids. The V end lost 0 bases, the J end lost 6 bases, and 9 bases lay between the germline ends. The DNA of the CDR3 is TGTGCCAGCAGCTTAGCGGCGGGGGGTAATTCACCCCTCCACTTT. Protein: CASSLAAGGNSPLHF.

This chain connects TRBV10-1 to TRBJ2-5; tentatively, D is TRBD1 (6 bases). The ends were cut back, 6 bases at V and 1 base at J, with 9 bases in the middle. The CDR3 totals 13 residues. Per germline, CDR1 WNHNN and CDR2 SYGVQD (reference sequence). CDR3 sequence (DNA): TGCGCCAGCAGCCGGGACACCCAAGAGACCCAGTACTTC. It yields the protein CASSRDTQETQYF.

The genes are TRBV7-9 and TRBJ2-1; D unresolved. Germline V CDR1 and CDR2: SEHNR, FQNEAQ (reference sequence). V was trimmed by 4 bases and J by 2 bases, leaving 3 bases between them. CDR3 length equals 12 residues. The CDR3: CASSSTYNEQFF. CDR3 coding DNA: TGTGCCAGCAGCTCCACCTACAATGAGCAGTTCTTC.